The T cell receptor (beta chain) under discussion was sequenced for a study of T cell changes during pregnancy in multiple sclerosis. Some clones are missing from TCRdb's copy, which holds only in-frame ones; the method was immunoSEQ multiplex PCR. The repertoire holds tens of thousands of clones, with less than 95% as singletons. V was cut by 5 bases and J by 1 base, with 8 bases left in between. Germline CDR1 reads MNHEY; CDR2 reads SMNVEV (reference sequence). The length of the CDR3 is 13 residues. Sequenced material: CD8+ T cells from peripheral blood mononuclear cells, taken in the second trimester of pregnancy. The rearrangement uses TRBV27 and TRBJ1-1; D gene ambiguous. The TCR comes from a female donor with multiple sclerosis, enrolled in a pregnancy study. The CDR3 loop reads CASSLLTNTEAFF. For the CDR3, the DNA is TGTGCCAGCAGTCTACTTACGAACACTGAAGCTTTCTTT.